This entry concerns a single T cell receptor beta chain. Antigen: not known. Some clones are missing from TCRdb's copy, which holds only in-frame ones; the method was immunoSEQ multiplex PCR. The table shows around 50,000 clones, with 65% occurring only once. These data belong to a study of a mutant IDH1 vaccine in newly diagnosed glioma. Study in general: Onset of vaccination occurred 4-6 weeks following radiotherapy alone, or with temozolomide cycles. Males made up about 60% and females about 40% of treated patients, whose mean age was about 37 years. Earlier therapy was either radiotherapy, temozolomide, or both, and most got both. General study points: Induction of immune responses by the vaccine occurred in just under 95% of patients.

Time point described: week 47, end of study. All doses held 300 ug of mutant IDH1 20-mer peptide, with topical imiquimod. V gave up 1 base and J gave up 5 bases, with 8 bases separating them. CDR1 is LGHNT, CDR2 FRNRAP, per germline. CDR3 length: 13 amino acids. The sequencing used peripheral blood mononuclear cells (PBMCs), collected from a glioma patient whose treatment included an IDH1 peptide vaccine. The genes are TRBV12-5 and TRBJ1-1; possible D gene TRBD1, 5 bases. The source of this sequence is a man aged 35 to 55 with glioma. Some clones in this sample may be carry-over from other donors' samples. This chain's CDR3 is CASGLGRTTEAFF. CDR3 DNA: TGTGCTAGTGGTTTGGGGCGGACAACTGAAGCTTTCTTT.